The 26 T cell receptor beta chains presented below share a single source sample, sequenced in a study of blood T cell repertoires in COVID-19. The data were produced by immunoSEQ multiplex PCR, yet TCRdb's version contains in-frame clones alone and is incomplete. The table records 250,000 to 300,000 clones, almost 90% of them present only once. Sequenced: peripheral blood. The receptors come from a woman aged 25-40 years with COVID-19, enrolled during active disease.

V and J are TRBV10-2 and TRBJ2-7; 11 bases map to TRBD2. Germline CDR1 reads WSHSY; CDR2 reads SAAADI. V lost 5 bases and J lost 5; bases outside the gene matches: 8. This CDR3 region has 15 residues. The CDR3 nucleotides read TGCGCCAGCAGTCCGAAGACTAGCGGGACTCACGAGCAGTACTTC. Its translation: CASSPKTSGTHEQYF.

The chain carries TRBV30 and TRBJ2-7; TRBD2 agrees at 7 bases. The CDR3 has 14 residues. Germline V gene lookup returns CDR1 GTSNPN and CDR2 SVGIG (reference sequence). With 0 bases clipped from V and 3 bases from J, the junction kept 5 bases outside the gene matches. CDR3: CAWSVGGIDYEQYF. The DNA of the CDR3 is TGTGCCTGGAGTGTGGGAGGGATAGACTACGAGCAGTACTTC.

CDR3 sequence reads: CASSVSGSRYEQYF. The CDR3 DNA reads TGTGCCAGCAGCGTTAGCGGGAGTCGGTACGAGCAGTACTTC. The chain uses TRBV11-1 and TRBJ2-7; 9 positions match TRBD2. CDR1 and CDR2 from the germline V gene are SGHAT and FQDESV (reference sequence). V lost 5 bases to trimming and J lost 4 bases; unmatched junction nucleotides: 6. CDR3 length equals 14 residues. Full variable domain (remainder filled in from reference TRBV11-1 and TRBJ2-7): EAEVAQSPRYKITEKSQAVAFWCDPISGHATLYWYRQILGQGPELLVQFQDESVVDDSQLPKDRFSAERLKGVDSTLKIQPAELGDSAMYLCASSVSGSRYEQYFGPGTRLTVT.

V usage is TRBV20-1 and J usage is TRBJ2-3, with TRBD2 matching 7 bases. The CDR3 spans 16 residues. Germline V gene data show CDR1 as DFQATT and CDR2 as SNEGSKA (reference sequence). V shed 3 bases, J shed 0 bases, and the junction held 9 bases outside the gene matches. The CDR3 nucleotides are TGCAGTGCTAGTGGGACTACCCAACCTAGCACAGATACGCAGTATTTT. This gives the protein CSASGTTQPSTDTQYF.

This clone has a single count. This sequence joins TRBV25-1 and TRBJ1-1; D is possibly TRBD1 (5 bases). The germline CDR1 and CDR2 sequences are MGHDK and SYGVNS. Trimming shortened V by 3 bases and J by 1 base, and 12 bases separated the two germline ends. The CDR3 has 15 residues. The CDR3 protein is CASSDQKGANTEAFF. The CDR3 nucleotides are TGTGCCAGCAGTGACCAAAAAGGGGCGAACACTGAAGCTTTCTTT. The full variable domain, rest sourced from reference TRBV25-1 and TRBJ1-1, is EADIYQTPRYLVIGTGKKITLECSQTMGHDKMYWYQQDPGMELHLIHYSYGVNSTEKGDLSSESTVSRIRTEHFPLTLESARPSHTSQYLCASSDQKGANTEAFFGQGTRLTVV.

This rearrangement joins TRBV20-1 to TRBJ2-1; 12 bases agree with TRBD2. With 3 bases clipped from V and 6 bases from J, the junction kept 9 bases outside the gene matches. The V gene's germline CDR1 is DFQATT and CDR2 SNEGSKA (reference sequence). This CDR3 spans 16 amino acids. The CDR3 DNA follows: TGCAGTGCTAGTCGTCTAGCGGGAGGGCTAGGCAATGAGCAGTTCTTC. This gives the protein CSASRLAGGLGNEQFF.

A single count supports this clone. This chain joins TRBV6-6 and TRBJ1-4, with TRBD1 matching 10 bases. V trimming: 5 bases; J trimming: 5 bases; junction bases outside the gene matches: 5. The CDR3 loop spans 15 amino acids. Germline values: CDR1 MNHNY, CDR2 SVGAGI (reference sequence). This chain's CDR3 is CASSHPTGGNEKLFF. The CDR3 DNA reads as TGTGCCAGCAGTCATCCGACAGGGGGCAATGAAAAACTGTTTTTT.

Concerning this clone itself: The junction shows a germline mismatch at one end, possibly a read error. The chain links TRBV7-7 to TRBJ2-2, with a weak D call TRBD2 (7 bases). CDR3 length: 14 residues. Germline values: CDR1 SSHAT, CDR2 FNYEAQ (reference sequence). CDR3 residues: CASSLKGGAGELFF. The CDR3 nucleotides are TGTGCTAGCAGTCTCAAAGGGGGGGCCGGGGAGCTGTTTTTT.

V usage is TRBV19 and J usage is TRBJ2-5; D is undetermined. CDR1 is LNHDA and CDR2 is SQIVND in the germline V gene (reference sequence). This CDR3 is built from 15 residues. With 2 bases removed from V and 5 bases from J, the gap between germline ends came to 15 bases. The DNA of the CDR3 is TGTGCCAGTAGTATAACCCCCGAGTCCGGGGAGACCCAGTACTTC. It is translated as CASSITPESGETQYF.

Remarks on this clone: A read error may account for a junction end that differs from germline. CDR3 bases: TGTGCTAGCAGCTTAGATGGGACTAGCGCCGGGGAGCTGTTTTTT. It yields the protein CASSLDGTSAGELFF. The V gene is TRBV7-7, the J gene TRBJ2-2, with 10 bases fitting TRBD2. In germline, CDR1 is SSHAT, CDR2 FNYEAQ (reference sequence). The CDR3 has 15 amino acids.

The J gene is TRBJ1-5, the V gene TRBV19, with no clear D. Germline lookup yields CDR1 LNHDA and CDR2 SQIVND (reference sequence). Between the trimmed V and J ends, which lost 3 bases and 8 bases, there was a span of 11 bases. The CDR3 length is 13 residues. The CDR3 sequence is CASSIGAGEPQHF. CDR3 nucleotide sequence: TGTGCCAGTAGTATCGGCGCCGGGGAGCCCCAGCATTTT.

The V and J genes are TRBV6-1 and TRBJ1-1; D is unresolved. The V and J ends lost 5 bases and 5 bases respectively, with 21 bases between them. CDR1 and CDR2 (germline): MNHNS, SASEGT. This CDR3 is built from 16 residues. The CDR3 here is CASSKDTSPAGTEAFF. The CDR3 region has the DNA TGTGCCAGCAGTAAAGACACATCCCCGGCGGGGACTGAAGCTTTCTTT.

V is TRBV12-3 or TRBV12-4 and J is TRBJ1-2; D perhaps matches TRBD1 (5 bases). With 3 bases removed from V and 8 bases from J, the gap between germline ends came to 10 bases. The CDR3 has 12 residues. This CDR3 reads CASSLGGNGYTF. DNA of the CDR3: TGTGCCAGCAGTTTGGGGGGGAACGGCTACACCTTC.

To note about this clone: With a much larger clone just one base away, this may be a read error. The chain couples TRBV11-3 to TRBJ2-7; TRBD1 is a possible D gene (6 bases). Germline V gene lookup returns CDR1 SGHNT and CDR2 YENEEA. CDR3 length: 12 amino acids. V was pared by 3 bases and J by 3 bases, with 6 bases between. The CDR3 loop reads CASSLDSYEQYF. CDR3 nucleotide sequence: TGTGCCAGCAGCTTGGACAGCTACGAGCAGTACTTC.

In regard to this clone: Additional DNA sequences in this sample encode the identical CDR3. The rearrangement joins TRBV6-2 or TRBV6-3 to TRBJ2-7; unclear D gene. The CDR3 contains 13 residues. The V gene's germline CDR1 is MNHEY and CDR2 SVGEGT. The germline V and J ends were trimmed by 0 bases and 3 bases, with 6 bases remaining between them. The CDR3 bases are TGTGCCAGCAGTTACTCACTCCGCTACGAGCAGTACTTC. Translation gives CASSYSLRYEQYF.

The rearrangement uses TRBV10-2 and TRBJ2-1, with 7 bases lining up with TRBD1. Germline assignment: CDR1 WSHSY and CDR2 SAAADI. The CDR3 contains 14 residues. J was trimmed by 0 bases and V by 7 bases; bases with no gene match: 3. CDR3 region: CASTGQISYNEQFF. The CDR3 DNA is TGCGCCAGCACGGGACAGATCTCCTACAATGAGCAGTTCTTC.

V gene TRBV5-3 combines with J gene TRBJ2-5; TRBD1 matches at 7 bases. TRBV5-3 is noted as an ORF with a role that remains uncertain. Trimming at V came to 2 bases and at J to 2 bases, leaving 9 bases not matched to a gene. The CDR3 totals 16 residues. CDR3 sequence reads: CARSLLTGMGQETQYF. In nucleotides, the CDR3 is TGTGCCAGAAGCTTATTGACAGGGATGGGTCAAGAGACCCAGTACTTC.

The chain has TRBV28 and TRBJ1-2, with 7 bases lining up with TRBD1. Germline V gene sequence: CDR1 MDHEN, CDR2 SYDVKM. J was trimmed by 2 bases and V by 7 bases; bases with no gene match: 10. The CDR3 covers 15 residues. The CDR3 protein is CASIDNRGDNYGYTF. CDR3 in DNA: TGTGCCAGCATCGACAACAGGGGTGACAACTATGGCTACACCTTC.

The chain recombines TRBV11-2 with TRBJ2-7; 8 bases map to TRBD1. J lost 10 bases, V lost 0 bases, and 8 bases had no gene match. Germline V gives CDR1 SGHAT, CDR2 FQNNGV. The CDR3 totals 14 residues. CDR3 sequence reads: CASSLDLGRGRQYF. The CDR3 DNA sequence: TGTGCCAGCAGCTTAGATCTAGGCAGGGGGCGTCAGTACTTC.

The rearrangement uses TRBV27 and TRBJ1-5; TRBD1 agrees at 10 bases. The J segment lost 5 bases and the V segment lost 6 bases, leaving 4 bases of the junction unmatched. The CDR3 runs 14 residues. Germline V CDR1 and CDR2: MNHEY, SMNVEV (reference sequence). CDR3 sequence reads: CASSPTGGYQPQHF. DNA for the CDR3: TGTGCCAGCAGCCCGACAGGGGGCTATCAGCCCCAGCATTTT.

The count of this clone is one. The rearrangement links TRBV7-9 to TRBJ1-5; D ambiguous. CDR3 length: 14 amino acids. V lost 8 bases and J lost 6, with 17 bases in between. Germline CDR1 is SEHNR and CDR2 is FQNEAQ (reference sequence). This chain's CDR3 is CASGSGAGRQPQHF. The CDR3 DNA reads as TGTGCCAGCGGTAGTGGAGCGGGTCGTCAGCCCCAGCATTTT.

The gene calls are TRBV30 and TRBJ1-1; D is undetermined. This CDR3 has 12 amino acids. V lost 1 base and J lost 1, with 4 bases in between. Germline CDR1 and CDR2: GTSNPN and SVGIG (reference sequence). The CDR3 is CAWSGRNTEAFF. CDR3 sequence (DNA): TGTGCCTGGAGTGGGAGGAACACTGAAGCTTTCTTT.

The CDR3: CASSFRRDTEAFF. CDR3 coding DNA: TGTGCCAGCAGTTTTCGCCGCGACACTGAAGCTTTCTTT. This sequence joins TRBV28 and TRBJ1-1; D is unresolved. Germline loops: CDR1 MDHEN, CDR2 SYDVKM. Trimming stripped 3 bases from V and 3 bases from J, with 8 bases between. The CDR3 consists of 13 residues.

This chain connects TRBV5-4 to TRBJ2-3; TRBD1 aligns across 10 bases. Germline lookup yields CDR1 SGHNT and CDR2 YYREEE (reference sequence). There are 15 residues in the CDR3. V was clipped by 5 bases and J by 0 bases; unmatched bases: 3. DNA of the CDR3: TGTGCCAGCAGTAGGGACAGGGGAAGCACAGATACGCAGTATTTT. It encodes CASSRDRGSTDTQYF.

V gene TRBV7-9 combines with J gene TRBJ1-1, with 7 bases identical to TRBD1. V lost 5 bases to trimming and J lost 4 bases; unmatched junction nucleotides: 7. From germline, CDR1 is SEHNR and CDR2 FQNEAQ (reference sequence). This CDR3 has 14 amino acids. The CDR3 region is CASSTTGAGTEAFF. The CDR3 DNA is TGTGCCAGCAGCACTACAGGGGCGGGCACTGAAGCTTTCTTT.

CDR3 region: CASSPHPSGEQYF. The CDR3 bases are TGTGCCAGCAGCCCTCACCCCTCCGGCGAGCAGTACTTC. This rearrangement joins TRBV5-4 to TRBJ2-7; D gene unclear. This CDR3 spans 13 amino acids. Germline V gives CDR1 SGHNT, CDR2 YYREEE (reference sequence). V shed 4 bases and J shed 6 bases, with 14 bases lying between them.